Listed below are T cell receptor beta chains from one sample, sequenced in a study of identical twins. TCRdb re-called the 5' RACE reads with MiXCR, one entry per CDR3 protein. Among 700,000 or so distinct CDR3 sequences listed, around 8.3% were seen once. This sample was shared with a second study, whose subject was yellow fever vaccine responses in identical twins.

Sequences were obtained from PBMCs. These receptors were collected from a young woman in good health. Each CDR3 is given with its conserved first and last residue. Each record gives: clone size, V gene, J gene, D gene, CDR3 protein, CDR3 DNA. The D gene is left open where the match is weak. Clone size is not always given. Where it is, it says once, few, many or a class for expanded clones.

many	TRBV27	TRBJ2-3	.	CASSSAGDTQYF	TGTGCCAGCAGTTCCGCTGGAGATACGCAGTATTTT
.	TRBV27	TRBJ2-4	.	CASSFGQGFKNIQYF	TGTGCCAGCAGTTTTGGTCAGGGTTTCAAAAACATTCAGTACTTC
few	TRBV2	TRBJ2-4	.	CASGEEFIAKNIQYF	TGTGCCAGCGGGGAGGAGTTTATAGCCAAAAACATTCAGTACTTC
.	TRBV28	TRBJ2-7	TRBD2	CPRGGSYEQYF	TGCCCTCGCGGGGGAAGCTACGAGCAGTACTTC
many	TRBV11-1	TRBJ2-1	TRBD2	CASSLSPLAGGRAFSYNEQFF	TGTGCCAGCAGCTTAAGTCCCCTAGCGGGAGGGAGGGCCTTCTCCTACAATGAGCAGTTCTTC
.	TRBV12-3/TRBV12-4	TRBJ1-4	TRBD1	CASSSDQGARGSKLFF	TGTGCCAGCAGTTCAGACCAGGGGGCGCGAGGATCGAAACTGTTTTTT
few	TRBV4-2	TRBJ2-1	TRBD2	CASSQVIAGGQRRNNEQFF	TGTGCCAGCAGCCAAGTAATTGCGGGGGGCCAAAGAAGAAACAATGAGCAGTTCTTC
.	TRBV6-1	TRBJ2-3	.	CASRKIAVAGTDTQYF	TGTGCCAGCAGGAAAATAGCGGTGGCTGGCACAGATACGCAGTATTTT
.	TRBV6-1	TRBJ2-1	.	CASHRSGNNEQFF	TGTGCCAGCCACAGAAGCGGAAACAATGAGCAGTTCTTC
.	TRBV7-2	TRBJ2-3	TRBD2	CASSPRLAATDTQYF	TGTGCCAGCAGCCCTAGACTAGCGGCCACAGATACGCAGTATTTT
.	TRBV5-1	TRBJ2-3	.	CASSSGRSGPDTQYF	TGCGCCAGCAGCTCGGGTCGATCAGGCCCAGATACGCAGTATTTT
.	TRBV20-1	TRBJ2-1	TRBD2	CSAKTSGTYNEQFF	TGCAGTGCAAAGACTAGCGGGACATACAATGAGCAGTTCTTC
few	TRBV10-2	TRBJ2-3	TRBD2	CASSETSGILFRTDTQYF	TGCGCCAGCAGTGAGACTAGCGGGATCCTCTTCCGCACAGATACGCAGTATTTT
few	TRBV7-6	TRBJ2-3	.	CASSLAQRADTQYF	TGTGCCAGCAGCTTAGCGCAGAGGGCAGATACGCAGTATTTT
few	TRBV10-3	TRBJ2-7	.	CAISERGNYEQYF	TGTGCCATCAGTGAGAGGGGAAACTACGAGCAGTACTTC
few	TRBV12-3/TRBV12-4	TRBJ2-2	TRBD1	CASSIQGQGIGELFF	TGTGCCAGCAGTATTCAGGGACAGGGAATCGGGGAGCTGTTTTTT
.	TRBV4-3	TRBJ2-1	.	CASSLLTTRNNNEQFF	TGCGCCAGCAGCCTGCTAACTACACGCAACAACAATGAGCAGTTCTTC
few	TRBV29-1	TRBJ2-7	TRBD2	CSVGLADGGYEQYF	TGCAGCGTGGGACTAGCGGATGGGGGCTACGAGCAGTACTTC
.	TRBV27	TRBJ2-3	TRBD2	CASSVAGYTDTQYF	TGTGCCAGCAGTGTAGCGGGATACACAGATACGCAGTATTTT
many	TRBV2	TRBJ2-7	.	CASSESEDMAYEQYF	TGTGCCAGCAGTGAATCGGAGGACATGGCCTACGAGCAGTACTTC
few	TRBV5-5	TRBJ1-5	.	CASSLGRGLNQPQHF	TGTGCCAGCAGCTTGGGCCGAGGGCTCAATCAGCCCCAGCATTTT
few	TRBV20-1	TRBJ2-1	TRBD2	CSVTGTSLFNPYNEQFF	TGCAGTGTTACCGGGACTAGCCTCTTTAACCCCTACAATGAGCAGTTCTTC
many	TRBV3-1	TRBJ2-7	.	CASSPQVSSYEQYF	TGTGCCAGCAGCCCACAGGTTAGCTCCTACGAGCAGTACTTC
many	TRBV20-1	TRBJ2-2	TRBD2	CSARDRAGGWTGELFF	TGCAGTGCTAGAGACCGGGCGGGAGGTTGGACCGGGGAGCTGTTTTTT
.	TRBV11-2	TRBJ2-5	.	CASSSRERRTTQYF	TGTGCCAGCAGCTCTCGGGAACGGCGAACGACCCAGTACTTC
.	TRBV20-1	TRBJ2-7	.	CSASGWGGYEQYF	TGCAGTGCTAGCGGGTGGGGCGGCTACGAGCAGTACTTC
.	TRBV5-6	TRBJ2-7	.	CASSLVQGNSYEQYF	TGTGCCAGCAGCTTGGTCCAGGGAAACTCCTACGAGCAGTACTTC
.	TRBV5-1	TRBJ2-1	TRBD2	CASSLAGANNEQFF	TGCGCCAGCAGCTTAGCGGGGGCAAACAATGAGCAGTTCTTC
.	TRBV6-5	TRBJ2-2	TRBD2	CASSYSAGGGVNTGELFF	TGTGCCAGCAGTTACTCGGCGGGGGGCGGGGTAAACACCGGGGAGCTGTTTTTT
.	TRBV7-6	TRBJ2-3	.	CASMLHPGTPTDTQYF	TGTGCCAGCATGCTTCATCCCGGGACTCCCACAGATACGCAGTATTTT
.	TRBV9	TRBJ2-1	.	CASSGSGEQFF	TGTGCCAGCAGTGGTAGCGGCGAGCAGTTCTTC
few	TRBV4-3	TRBJ2-2	.	CASSQDRLASNTGELFF	TGCGCCAGCAGCCAAGATCGGCTGGCGTCGAACACCGGGGAGCTGTTTTTT
.	TRBV10-1	TRBJ2-5	.	CASSEYGGSVGQETQYF	TGCGCCAGCAGTGAGTACGGCGGGTCGGTAGGGCAAGAGACCCAGTACTTC
few	TRBV19	TRBJ2-1	.	CASSIIGPGEQFF	TGTGCCAGTAGTATTATAGGCCCAGGGGAGCAGTTCTTC
few	TRBV20-1	TRBJ2-5	TRBD2	CSARGGGAGPLQETQYF	TGCAGTGCTAGAGGAGGCGGAGCGGGGCCGTTACAAGAGACCCAGTACTTC
few	TRBV3-1	TRBJ2-7	.	CASSQDLAGYYEQYF	TGTGCCAGCAGCCAAGATCTTGCGGGTTACTACGAGCAGTACTTC
.	TRBV7-2	TRBJ2-7	.	CASSLVSLAGPYEQYF	TGTGCCAGCAGCTTAGTTAGCTTAGCAGGTCCTTACGAGCAGTACTTC
many	TRBV4-3	TRBJ2-1	.	CASSQASVYYNEQFF	TGCGCCAGCAGCCAAGCTTCTGTTTACTACAATGAGCAGTTCTTC
many	TRBV12-3/TRBV12-4	TRBJ2-3	TRBD2	CASSPQGLAGPDTQYF	TGTGCCAGCAGTCCTCAAGGACTAGCGGGTCCAGATACGCAGTATTTT
few	TRBV20-1	TRBJ2-7	.	CSARPIRGSYEQYF	TGCAGTGCTAGACCCATTAGGGGGTCCTACGAGCAGTACTTC
few	TRBV10-1	TRBJ2-5	.	CASSESRETQYF	TGCGCCAGCAGTGAGTCCCGGGAGACCCAGTACTTC
few	TRBV4-2	TRBJ2-5	TRBD2	CASSQVGTSGSGQETQYF	TGTGCCAGCAGCCAAGTCGGGACTAGCGGGAGCGGGCAAGAGACCCAGTACTTC
few	TRBV29-1	TRBJ2-2	TRBD1	CSVDRGLSGELFF	TGCAGCGTTGACAGGGGGCTTAGCGGGGAGCTGTTTTTT
few	TRBV7-3	TRBJ2-3	.	CASSTTGSTDTQYF	TGTGCCAGCAGCACCACAGGGTCCACAGATACGCAGTATTTT
.	TRBV29-1	TRBJ1-1	.	CSVAGSNTEAFF	TGCAGCGTTGCAGGCTCGAACACTGAAGCTTTCTTT
few	TRBV12-3/TRBV12-4	TRBJ2-7	.	CASRDGLAYEQYF	TGTGCCAGCAGGGACGGCCTTGCCTACGAGCAGTACTTC
.	TRBV5-1	TRBJ2-7	.	CASSQGSVEQYF	TGCGCCAGCAGCCAGGGGTCAGTTGAGCAGTACTTC
.	TRBV4-1	TRBJ2-4	.	CASSQDIGGLAKNIQYF	TGCGCCAGCAGCCAAGATATTGGGGGTTTGGCCAAAAACATTCAGTACTTC
many	TRBV5-1	TRBJ2-1	TRBD1	CASSPDRGYNEQFF	TGCGCCAGCAGCCCGGACAGGGGCTACAATGAGCAGTTCTTC
few	TRBV5-6	TRBJ1-6	.	CASSLWDLNSPLHF	TGTGCCAGCAGCTTGTGGGACCTTAATTCACCCCTCCACTTT
few	TRBV6-2/TRBV6-3	TRBJ2-5	.	CASRDTVGGRETQYF	TGTGCCAGCAGAGACACCGTCGGGGGACGGGAGACCCAGTACTTC